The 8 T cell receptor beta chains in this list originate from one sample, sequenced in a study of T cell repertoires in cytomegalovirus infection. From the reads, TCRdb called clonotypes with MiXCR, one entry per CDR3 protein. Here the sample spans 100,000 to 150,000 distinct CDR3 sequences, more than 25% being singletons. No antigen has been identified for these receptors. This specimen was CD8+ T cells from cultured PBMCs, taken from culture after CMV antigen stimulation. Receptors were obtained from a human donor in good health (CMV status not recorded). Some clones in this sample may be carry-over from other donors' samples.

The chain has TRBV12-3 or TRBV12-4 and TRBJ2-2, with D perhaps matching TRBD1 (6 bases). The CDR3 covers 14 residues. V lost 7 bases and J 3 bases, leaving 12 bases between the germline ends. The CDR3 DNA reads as TGTGCCAGCACCCGACCAGGGGACACCGGGGAGCTGTTTTTT. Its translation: CASTRPGDTGELFF.

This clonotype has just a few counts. The CDR3 reads CASSYSISQAYEQYF. Here the CDR3 DNA reads TGTGCCAGCAGTTACTCGATTAGCCAGGCCTACGAGCAGTACTTC. The chain has TRBV6-6 and TRBJ2-7, with D unclear. The germline V gene encodes CDR1 MNHNY and CDR2 SVGAGI (reference sequence). Trimming removed 0 bases at V and 2 bases at J, with 11 bases between. This CDR3 is 15 amino acids long.

The CDR3 sequence is CASSSTGPGSPLHF. In DNA, the CDR3 is TGTGCCAGCAGCTCGACAGGGCCAGGTTCACCCCTCCACTTT. The rearrangement joins TRBV7-2 to TRBJ1-6, with 7 bases matching TRBD1. Germline V lookup: CDR1 SGHTA, CDR2 FQGNSA. The CDR3 covers 14 residues. The V gene end was trimmed by 4 bases and the J gene end by 9 bases; junction bases not matched to a gene: 6.

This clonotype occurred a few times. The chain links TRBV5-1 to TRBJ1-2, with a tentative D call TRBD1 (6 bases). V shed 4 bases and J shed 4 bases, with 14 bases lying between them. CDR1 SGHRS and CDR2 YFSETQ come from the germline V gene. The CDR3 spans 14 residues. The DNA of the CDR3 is TGCGCCAGCAGCCTCGACAGGAGTATCTATGGCTACACCTTC. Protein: CASSLDRSIYGYTF.

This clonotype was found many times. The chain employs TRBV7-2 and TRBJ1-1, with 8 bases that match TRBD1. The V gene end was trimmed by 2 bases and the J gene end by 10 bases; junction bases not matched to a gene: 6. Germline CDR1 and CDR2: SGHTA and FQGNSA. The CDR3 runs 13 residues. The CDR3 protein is CASSLTTGGVAFF. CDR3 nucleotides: TGTGCCAGCAGCTTAACCACAGGGGGAGTAGCTTTCTTT.

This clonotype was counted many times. This CDR3 reads CASSFGGNQPQHF. For the CDR3, the DNA is TGTGCCAGTAGTTTTGGAGGGAATCAGCCCCAGCATTTT. The chain couples TRBV19 to TRBJ1-5; no reliable D call. The CDR3 has 13 residues. Germline values: CDR1 LNHDA, CDR2 SQIVND (reference sequence). Between the trimmed V and J ends, which lost 5 bases and 4 bases, there was a span of 9 bases.

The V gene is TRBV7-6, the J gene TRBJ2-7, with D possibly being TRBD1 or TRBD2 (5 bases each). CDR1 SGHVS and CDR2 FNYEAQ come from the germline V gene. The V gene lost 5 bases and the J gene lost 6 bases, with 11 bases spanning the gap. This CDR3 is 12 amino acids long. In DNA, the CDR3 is TGTGCCAGCAGCGCCCCAGGGACCGAGCAGTACTTC. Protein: CASSAPGTEQYF.

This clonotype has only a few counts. CDR3 nucleotides: TGCGCCAGCAGCCACCTAGGACAGAGCTCCTACGAGCAGTACTTC. The encoded protein is CASSHLGQSSYEQYF. The rearrangement uses TRBV4-3 and TRBJ2-7; tentative D call: TRBD1 (6 bases). V gave up 3 bases and J gave up 0 bases, with 12 bases separating them. Germline assignment: CDR1 LGHNA and CDR2 YSLEER. This CDR3 contains 15 residues.